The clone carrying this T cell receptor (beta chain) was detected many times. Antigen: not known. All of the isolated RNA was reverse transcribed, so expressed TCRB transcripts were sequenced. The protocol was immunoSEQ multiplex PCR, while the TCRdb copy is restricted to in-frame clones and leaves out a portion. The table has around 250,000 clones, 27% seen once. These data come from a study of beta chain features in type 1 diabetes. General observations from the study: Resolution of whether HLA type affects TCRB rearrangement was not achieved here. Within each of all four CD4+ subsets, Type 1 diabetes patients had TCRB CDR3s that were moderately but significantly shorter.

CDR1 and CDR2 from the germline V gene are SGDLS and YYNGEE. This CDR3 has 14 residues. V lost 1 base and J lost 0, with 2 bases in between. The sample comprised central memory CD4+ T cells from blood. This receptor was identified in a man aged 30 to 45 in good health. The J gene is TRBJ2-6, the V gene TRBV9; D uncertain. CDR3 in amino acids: CASSVYSGANVLTF. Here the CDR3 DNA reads TGTGCCAGCAGCGTATACTCTGGGGCCAACGTCCTGACTTTC.